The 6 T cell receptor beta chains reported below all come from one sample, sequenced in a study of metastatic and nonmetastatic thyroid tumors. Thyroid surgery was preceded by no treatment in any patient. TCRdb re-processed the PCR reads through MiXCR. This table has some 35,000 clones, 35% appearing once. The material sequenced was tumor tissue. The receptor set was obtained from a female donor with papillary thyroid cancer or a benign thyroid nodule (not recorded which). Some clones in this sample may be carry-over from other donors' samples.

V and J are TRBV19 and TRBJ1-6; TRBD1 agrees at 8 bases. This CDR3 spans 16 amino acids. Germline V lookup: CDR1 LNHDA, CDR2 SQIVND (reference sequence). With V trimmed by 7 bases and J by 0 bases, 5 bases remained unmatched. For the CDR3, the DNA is TGTGCCAGTACCGACAGGGGACTCTCCTATAATTCACCCCTCCACTTT. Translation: CASTDRGLSYNSPLHF.

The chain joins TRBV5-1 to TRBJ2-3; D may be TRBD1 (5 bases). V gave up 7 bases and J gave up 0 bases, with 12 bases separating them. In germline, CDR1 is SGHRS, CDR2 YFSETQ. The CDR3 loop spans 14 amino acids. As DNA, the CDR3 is TGCGCCAGCGGCGACAGAGTTAGCACAGATACGCAGTATTTT. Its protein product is CASGDRVSTDTQYF.

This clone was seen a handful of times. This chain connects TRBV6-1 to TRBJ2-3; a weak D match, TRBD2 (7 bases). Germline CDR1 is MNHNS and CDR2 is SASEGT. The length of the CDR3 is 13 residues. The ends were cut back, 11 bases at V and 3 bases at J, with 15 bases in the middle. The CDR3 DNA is TGTGCCTCCGGGGGGAGGGGGACAGATACGCAGTATTTT. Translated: CASGGRGTDTQYF.

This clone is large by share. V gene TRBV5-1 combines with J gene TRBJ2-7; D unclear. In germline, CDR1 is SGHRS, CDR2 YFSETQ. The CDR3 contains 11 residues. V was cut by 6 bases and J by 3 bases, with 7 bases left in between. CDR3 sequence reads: CASNKDYEQYF. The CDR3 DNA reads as TGCGCCAGCAACAAAGACTACGAGCAGTACTTC.

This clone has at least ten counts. This CDR3 reads CASSLWGSGGNTYNEQFF. The CDR3 DNA reads as TGTGCCAGCAGCTTATGGGGAAGCGGGGGGAATACCTACAATGAGCAGTTCTTC. The V and J genes are TRBV11-1 and TRBJ2-1; 9 bases are a match to TRBD2. The CDR3 runs 18 residues. Germline CDR1 reads SGHAT; CDR2 reads FQDESV (reference sequence). Unmatched junction bases numbered 10, after V lost 2 bases and J lost 2 bases.

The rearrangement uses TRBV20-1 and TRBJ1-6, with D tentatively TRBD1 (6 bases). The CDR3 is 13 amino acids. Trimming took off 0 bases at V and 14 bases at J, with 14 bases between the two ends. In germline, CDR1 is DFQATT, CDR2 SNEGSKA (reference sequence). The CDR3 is CSAREATGWSLHF. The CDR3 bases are TGCAGTGCTAGAGAGGCAACAGGGTGGTCCCTCCACTTT.